The clone carrying this T cell receptor beta chain occurred once. CDR1 and CDR2 from the germline V gene are MDHEN and SYDVKM. There are 10 residues in the CDR3. The V gene lost 6 bases and the J gene lost 7 bases, with 6 bases spanning the gap. These data come from a study of blood T cell repertoires in COVID-19. Data came from immunoSEQ multiplex PCR; TCRdb stores just in-frame clones and leaves some out. The sample holds 74,000 or so clones; roughly 88% are singletons and the top ten take roughly 2.4%. The TCR comes from a human donor in a cohort sampled during active COVID-19. The chain uses TRBV28 and TRBJ1-1; D is unclear. Material for sequencing was peripheral blood. The CDR3 spells CASSAIEAFF. CDR3 nucleotide sequence: TGTGCCAGCAGCGCGATTGAAGCTTTCTTT. Combining the CDR3 with reference TRBV28 and TRBJ1-1 gives the whole variable domain DVKVTQSSRYLVKRTGEKVFLECVQDMDHENMFWYRQDPGLGLRLIYFSYDVKMKEKGDIPEGYSVSREKKERFSLILESASTNQTSMYLCASSAIEAFFGQGTRLTVV.